The clone carrying this TCR beta chain was seen more than once but under ten times. As yet, its antigen is unknown. Trimming pared 1 base from V and 9 bases from J, leaving 9 bases between. The CDR3 extends over 13 amino acids. The germline V gene encodes CDR1 KGHDR and CDR2 SFDVKD. This sample stems from a study of post-analysis software for immune sequencing data. About the research overall: Some patients lacked subtype; others had relapsing-remitting, secondary progressive or progressive-relapsing disease. Whole-study results and caveats: Batch-mates among the samples co-clustered strongly by F measure. Five TRBV segments appeared more often in patients than in controls, and TRBV5-6, TRBV5-1 and TRBV20-1 were among these. Compared with controls, patients showed significantly lower normalized Chao1 diversity.

Prepared libraries of TCR beta cDNA carried unique molecular identifiers. One entry per CDR3 protein results from TCRdb running MiXCR on the PCR reads. The sample includes roughly 730,000 distinct CDR3 sequences, 30% seen only once; the top ten take around 0.55%. Input material: blood. The chain employs TRBV24-1 and TRBJ2-1; no firm D call. The sequence was collected from a girl between 5 and 17 years old with multiple sclerosis. The CDR3: CATSDFQWAEQFF. In DNA form, the CDR3 reads TGTGCCACCAGTGATTTCCAGTGGGCTGAGCAGTTCTTC.